A single sample gave rise to the 5 T cell receptor beta chains below, sequenced in a study of blood T cell repertoires in COVID-19. Clones were read by immunoSEQ multiplex PCR, and TCRdb kept only the in-frame ones, dropping some. The table includes 65,000 to 70,000 clones, 65% to 90% detected once. The specimen sequenced was peripheral blood. The receptors shown here come from a man at least 80 years old with acute or convalescent COVID-19.

This rearrangement joins TRBV10-3 to TRBJ2-3; 9 bases map to TRBD1. Per germline, CDR1 ENHRY and CDR2 SYGVKD. This CDR3 is 15 amino acids long. The V gene end was trimmed by 2 bases and the J gene end by 5 bases; junction bases not matched to a gene: 5. The CDR3 region has the DNA TGTGCCATCAGTGAGAACACAGGGGGCTTAGATACGCAGTATTTT. As protein: CAISENTGGLDTQYF.

This chain connects TRBV30 to TRBJ1-3; D is unclear. Trimming left V 4 bases short and J 0 bases short, with 13 bases between. The germline V gene encodes CDR1 GTSNPN and CDR2 SVGIG (reference sequence). This CDR3 spans 15 amino acids. The CDR3 is CAWTPGVYSGNTIYF. CDR3 DNA: TGTGCCTGGACCCCGGGAGTCTACTCTGGAAACACCATATATTTT.

This sequence joins TRBV10-1 and TRBJ1-2, with 9 nucleotides matching TRBD1. V was pared by 3 bases and J by 8 bases, with 4 bases of the junction left unmatched. The CDR3 is made up of 13 amino acids. Germline CDR1 WNHNN, CDR2 SYGVQD (reference sequence). CDR3 protein: CASSDGQGKGYTF. The CDR3 DNA follows: TGCGCCAGCAGTGATGGACAGGGGAAGGGCTACACCTTC.

The chain recombines TRBV29-1 with TRBJ1-3; the match to TRBD1 covers 8 bases. J was trimmed by 0 bases and V by 4 bases; bases with no gene match: 5. This CDR3 is 15 amino acids long. CDR1 is SQVTM, CDR2 ANQGSEA, per germline. CDR3 nucleotide sequence: TGCAGCGTTGGGGACAGGACCTCCTCTGGAAACACCATATATTTT. It yields the protein CSVGDRTSSGNTIYF.

J is TRBJ2-1 and V is TRBV28; TRBD2 aligns across 12 bases. CDR3 size: 16 residues. V trimming: 5 bases; J trimming: 7 bases; junction bases outside the gene matches: 9. Germline V gives CDR1 MDHEN, CDR2 SYDVKM. CDR3 sequence (DNA): TGTGCCAGCAGTCCTCCGACTAGCGGGAGAATAAATGAGCAGTTCTTC. Its protein product is CASSPPTSGRINEQFF.